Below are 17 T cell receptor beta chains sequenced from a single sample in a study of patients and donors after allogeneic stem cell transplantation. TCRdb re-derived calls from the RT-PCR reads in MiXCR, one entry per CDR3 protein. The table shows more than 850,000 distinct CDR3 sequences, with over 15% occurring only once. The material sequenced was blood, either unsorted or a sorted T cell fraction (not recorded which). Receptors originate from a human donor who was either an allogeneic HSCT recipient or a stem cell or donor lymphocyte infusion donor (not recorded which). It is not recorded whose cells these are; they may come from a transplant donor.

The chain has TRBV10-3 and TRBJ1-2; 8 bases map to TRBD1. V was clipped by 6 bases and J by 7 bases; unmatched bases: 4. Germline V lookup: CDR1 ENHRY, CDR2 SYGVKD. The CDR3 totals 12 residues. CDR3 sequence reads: CAIRDRVGGYTF. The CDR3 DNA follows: TGTGCCATCAGGGACAGGGTTGGTGGCTACACCTTC.

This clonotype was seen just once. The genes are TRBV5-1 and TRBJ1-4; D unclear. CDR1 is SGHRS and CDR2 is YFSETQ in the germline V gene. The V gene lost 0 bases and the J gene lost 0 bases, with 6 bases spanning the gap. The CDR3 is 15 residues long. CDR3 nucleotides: TGCGCCAGCAGCTTGGAGCAGGCAACTAATGAAAAACTGTTTTTT. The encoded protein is CASSLEQATNEKLFF.

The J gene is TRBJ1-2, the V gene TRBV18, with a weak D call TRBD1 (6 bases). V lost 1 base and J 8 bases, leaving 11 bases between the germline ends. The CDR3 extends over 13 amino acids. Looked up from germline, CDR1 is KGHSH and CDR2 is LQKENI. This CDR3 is CASSPRRGGGYTF. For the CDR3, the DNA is TGTGCCAGCTCACCACGCAGAGGGGGAGGCTACACCTTC.

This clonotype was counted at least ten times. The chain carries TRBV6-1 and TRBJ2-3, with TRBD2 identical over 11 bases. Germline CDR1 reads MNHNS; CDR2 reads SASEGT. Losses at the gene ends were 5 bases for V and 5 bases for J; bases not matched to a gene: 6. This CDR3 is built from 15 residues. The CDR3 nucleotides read TGTGCCAGCAGTACGACTAGCGGGAAGAGAGATACGCAGTATTTT. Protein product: CASSTTSGKRDTQYF.

As DNA, the CDR3 is TGTGCCAGCACCCTAGCGGGGGGCATAATACCGAGCTCCTACAATGAGCAGTTCTTC. Translation gives CASTLAGGIIPSSYNEQFF. This chain uses TRBV27 with TRBJ2-1; 11 bases match TRBD2. The CDR3 loop spans 19 amino acids. V was pared by 7 bases and J by 0 bases, with 14 bases of the junction left unmatched. Germline V gene sequence: CDR1 MNHEY, CDR2 SMNVEV (reference sequence).

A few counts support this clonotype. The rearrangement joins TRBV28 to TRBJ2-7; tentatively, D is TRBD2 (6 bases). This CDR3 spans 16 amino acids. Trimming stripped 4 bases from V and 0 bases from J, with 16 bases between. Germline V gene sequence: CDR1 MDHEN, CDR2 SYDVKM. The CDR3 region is CASSSRRLAISYEQYF. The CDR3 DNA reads TGTGCCAGCAGTTCCCGACGGCTAGCGATCTCCTACGAGCAGTACTTC.

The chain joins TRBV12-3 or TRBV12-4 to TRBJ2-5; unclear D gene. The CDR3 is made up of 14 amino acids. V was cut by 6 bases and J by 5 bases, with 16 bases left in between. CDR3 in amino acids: CASSPTRTGETQYF. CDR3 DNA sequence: TGTGCCAGCAGCCCAACAAGGACGGGCGAGACCCAGTACTTC.

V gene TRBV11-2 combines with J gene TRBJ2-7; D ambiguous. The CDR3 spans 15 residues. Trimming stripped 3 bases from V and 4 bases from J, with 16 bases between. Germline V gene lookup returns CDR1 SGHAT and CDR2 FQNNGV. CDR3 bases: TGTGCCAGCAGCTTTGCAGGTTGGGGTCCTTACGAGCAGTACTTC. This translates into CASSFAGWGPYEQYF. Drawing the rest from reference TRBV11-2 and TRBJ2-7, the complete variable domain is EAGVAQSPRYKIIEKRQSVAFWCNPISGHATLYWYQQILGQGPKLLIQFQNNGVVDDSQLPKDRFSAERLKGVDSTLKIQPAKLEDSAVYLCASSFAGWGPYEQYFGPGTRLTVT.

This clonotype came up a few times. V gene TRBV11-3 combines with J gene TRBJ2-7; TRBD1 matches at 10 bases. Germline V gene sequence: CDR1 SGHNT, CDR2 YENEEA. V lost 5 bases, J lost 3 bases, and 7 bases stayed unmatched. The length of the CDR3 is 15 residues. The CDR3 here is CASSLTGGAGYEQYF. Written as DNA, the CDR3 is TGTGCCAGCAGCCTGACAGGGGGCGCCGGCTACGAGCAGTACTTC.

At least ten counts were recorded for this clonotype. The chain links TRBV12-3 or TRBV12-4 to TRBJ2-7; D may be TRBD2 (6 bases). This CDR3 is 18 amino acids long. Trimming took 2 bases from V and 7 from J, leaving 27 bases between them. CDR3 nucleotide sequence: TGTGCCAGCAGTTTACAGATTACCGGGACTCCACTGTGGCAAGAGCAGTACTTC. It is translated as CASSLQITGTPLWQEQYF.

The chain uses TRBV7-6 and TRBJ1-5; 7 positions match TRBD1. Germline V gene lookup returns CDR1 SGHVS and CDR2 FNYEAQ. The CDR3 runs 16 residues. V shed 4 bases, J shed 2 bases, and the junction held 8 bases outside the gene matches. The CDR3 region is CASSYSRDSGNQPQHF. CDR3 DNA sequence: TGTGCCAGCAGCTATAGTCGGGACAGCGGCAATCAGCCCCAGCATTTT.

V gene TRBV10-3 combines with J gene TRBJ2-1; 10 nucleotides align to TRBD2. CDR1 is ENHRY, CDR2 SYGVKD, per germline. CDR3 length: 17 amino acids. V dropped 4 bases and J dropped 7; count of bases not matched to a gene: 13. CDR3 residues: CAISAKLITSGANEQFF. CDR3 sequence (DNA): TGTGCCATCAGTGCCAAGTTGATAACTAGCGGGGCGAATGAGCAGTTCTTC.

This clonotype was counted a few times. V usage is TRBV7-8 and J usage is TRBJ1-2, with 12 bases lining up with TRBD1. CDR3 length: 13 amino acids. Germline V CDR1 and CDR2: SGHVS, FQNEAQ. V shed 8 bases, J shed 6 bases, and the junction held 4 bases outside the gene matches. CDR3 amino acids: CASWGQGADGYTF. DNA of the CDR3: TGTGCCAGCTGGGGACAGGGGGCGGATGGCTACACCTTC.

The CDR3, as DNA: TGTGCCATCAGCACGGGACAGAGCACAGATACGCAGTATTTT. It specifies CAISTGQSTDTQYF. V and J are TRBV10-3 and TRBJ2-3; 7 nucleotides match TRBD1. The CDR3 runs to 14 residues. Germline V lookup: CDR1 ENHRY, CDR2 SYGVKD. V lost 6 bases to trimming and J lost 0 bases; unmatched junction nucleotides: 3.

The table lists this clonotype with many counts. The CDR3 bases are TGTGCCAGCAGCTACCCTAAGCGGACTAGCACAGATACGCAGTATTTT. Its protein is CASSYPKRTSTDTQYF. V usage is TRBV12-3 or TRBV12-4 and J usage is TRBJ2-3; D is perhaps TRBD2 (5 bases). The CDR3 spans 16 residues. V lost 6 bases, J lost 0 bases, and 16 bases lay in between.

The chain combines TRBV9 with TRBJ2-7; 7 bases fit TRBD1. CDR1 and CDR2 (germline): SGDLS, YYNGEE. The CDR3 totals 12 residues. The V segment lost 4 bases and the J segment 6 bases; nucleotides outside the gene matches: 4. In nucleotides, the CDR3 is TGTGCCAGCAGCCAACAGGGGATCGAGCAGTACTTC. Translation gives CASSQQGIEQYF.

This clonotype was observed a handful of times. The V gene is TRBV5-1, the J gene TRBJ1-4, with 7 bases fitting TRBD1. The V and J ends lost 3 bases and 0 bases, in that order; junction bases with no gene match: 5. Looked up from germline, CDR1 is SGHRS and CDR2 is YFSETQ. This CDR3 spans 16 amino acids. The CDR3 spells CASSSQGPATNEKLFF. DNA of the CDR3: TGCGCCAGCAGCTCACAGGGGCCTGCAACTAATGAAAAACTGTTTTTT.